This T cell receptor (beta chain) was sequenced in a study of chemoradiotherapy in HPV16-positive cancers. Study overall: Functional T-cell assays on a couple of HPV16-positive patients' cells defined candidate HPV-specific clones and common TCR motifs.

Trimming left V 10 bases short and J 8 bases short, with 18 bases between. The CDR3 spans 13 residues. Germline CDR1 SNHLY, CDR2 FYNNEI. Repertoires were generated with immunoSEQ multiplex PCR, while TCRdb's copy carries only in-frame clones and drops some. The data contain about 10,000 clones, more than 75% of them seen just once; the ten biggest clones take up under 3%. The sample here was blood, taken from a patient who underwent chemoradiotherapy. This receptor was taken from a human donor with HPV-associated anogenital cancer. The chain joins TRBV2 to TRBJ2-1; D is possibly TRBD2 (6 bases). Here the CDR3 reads CATAPGRGYEQFF. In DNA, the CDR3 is TGTGCCACCGCCCCGGGCCGGGGGTATGAGCAGTTCTTC.